This T cell receptor (beta chain) is drawn from a study of T cell responses to AZD1222 COVID-19 vaccine. Overall study results and limits: Researchers report vaccine-associated CD4 TCRs spanning spike, with dominance at 160-218 and 743-854. Reports indicate that nearly half of spike-specific TCRs are directed at unmutated variant regions. Seropositive AZD1222 recipients at baseline numbered only five or six.

Trimming left V 1 base short and J 9 bases short, with 13 bases between. There are 15 residues in the CDR3. Germline loops: CDR1 SEHNR, CDR2 FQNEAQ (reference sequence). TCRdb keeps only in-frame clones here, not all; method: immunoSEQ multiplex PCR. The table lists around 120,000 clones, approximately 92% of them singletons. With regard to this clone: Antigen unknown.

Second-dose groups at about 4 or about 12 weeks were pooled. This sample comprised peripheral blood, obtained 28 days after the second AZD1222 dose. The source of this sequence is an adult who received the AZD1222 COVID-19 vaccine. V gene TRBV7-9 combines with J gene TRBJ1-6; TRBD1 is a possible D gene (6 bases). The DNA of the CDR3 is TGTGCCAGCAGCTTAGAGGCAGGGGTAACTTCACCCCTCCACTTT. It codes for CASSLEAGVTSPLHF.